This T cell receptor (beta chain) was sequenced during a study of cytomegalovirus exposure and HLA in healthy donors. Study overall: A later analysis reported the same platform for the 95 to 150 validation repertoires and the 500 to 700 first-cohort repertoires. Study conclusions and caveats: Under in vitro conditions, a few CMV-associated chains were confirmed as specific for CMV antigens. According to a subsequent analysis, TCR clusters identified in the first cohort showed a tendency to co-occur across the 120 or so validation repertoires.

The table came from immunoSEQ multiplex PCR; TCRdb's copy has only in-frame clones and leaves some out. The table lists approximately 160,000 clones, about 90% of them singletons. With respect to this clone: Its antigen is as yet unknown.

The sequencing sample was made of PBMCs. The clonotype comes from a man aged 18-30 years in good health and CMV-seropositive.

CDR3: CASSLRTGPMNTEAFF. CDR3 nucleotide sequence: TGCGCCAGCAGCTTGCGGACAGGGCCCATGAACACTGAAGCTTTCTTT. The rearrangement joins TRBV5-1 to TRBJ1-1, with 8 bases matching TRBD1. Germline loops: CDR1 SGHRS, CDR2 YFSETQ. This CDR3 has 16 residues. The V segment lost 1 base and the J segment 0 bases; nucleotides outside the gene matches: 5.